In its sample, the clone carrying this TCR beta chain was seen many times. The antigen remains undetermined. Germline-derived CDR1 and CDR2 are SGHTA and FQGTGA. The CDR3 sequence is 17 residues long. V shed 5 bases, J shed 1 base, and the junction held 11 bases outside the gene matches. This sample is drawn from a study of T cells after yellow fever vaccination. Broader study findings: Some clonotypes were seen in both the CD4 and the CD8 compartments. These made up a small share and likely arose from convergent recombination.

Each CDR3 protein is one row after TCRdb ran MiXCR on the 5' RACE reads. Here the sample spans about 250,000 distinct CDR3 sequences, 3.6% being singletons. The TCR originated in a young man who received the YFV17D yellow fever vaccine. Specimen: PBMCs, collected 15 days after the yellow fever booster vaccination. The V call is TRBV7-3, the J call TRBJ2-1; 7 nucleotides agree with TRBD2. Here the CDR3 reads CASSQPAGPGSYNEQFF. CDR3 coding DNA: TGTGCCAGCAGCCAACCAGCGGGGCCGGGGTCCTACAATGAGCAGTTCTTC. The entire variable domain, with the rest obtained from reference TRBV7-3 and TRBJ2-1, is as follows: GAGVSQTPSNKVTEKGKYVELRCDPISGHTALYWYRQSLGQGPEFLIYFQGTGAADDSGLPNDRFFAVRPEGSVSTLKIQRTERGDSAVYLCASSQPAGPGSYNEQFFGPGTRLTVL.